This TCR beta chain was observed in a study of blood T cell repertoires in COVID-19. Study overall: The study drew acute and convalescent COVID-19 samples from the United States, Italy and Spain. In each case, the material was cDNA or gDNA derived from T cells, B-cell-depleted T cells, or PBMCs.

This clone showed up just once. In the original analysis: Nucleated cell number was recorded as an estimate derived from reference gene primer amplification. The assay was immunoSEQ multiplex PCR, and TCRdb's table has in-frame clones only and misses some. V and J calls and clone size are those listed in that table; D and trimming were worked out from the DNA. The repertoire holds 75,000 to 80,000 clones, with approximately 78% as singletons. This receptor was taken from a woman between 55 and 75 years old with acute or convalescent COVID-19. Sequences were obtained from peripheral blood.

As DNA, the CDR3 is TGTGCCAGTAGTAGTCGACAGGGGCGATTGCCTGAAGCTTTCTTT. Its translation: CASSSRQGRLPEAFF. The chain uses TRBV19 and TRBJ1-1; 8 positions match TRBD1. V lost 4 bases and J lost 6; bases outside the gene matches: 10. The CDR3 sequence is 15 residues long. From germline, CDR1 is LNHDA and CDR2 SQIVND (reference sequence).